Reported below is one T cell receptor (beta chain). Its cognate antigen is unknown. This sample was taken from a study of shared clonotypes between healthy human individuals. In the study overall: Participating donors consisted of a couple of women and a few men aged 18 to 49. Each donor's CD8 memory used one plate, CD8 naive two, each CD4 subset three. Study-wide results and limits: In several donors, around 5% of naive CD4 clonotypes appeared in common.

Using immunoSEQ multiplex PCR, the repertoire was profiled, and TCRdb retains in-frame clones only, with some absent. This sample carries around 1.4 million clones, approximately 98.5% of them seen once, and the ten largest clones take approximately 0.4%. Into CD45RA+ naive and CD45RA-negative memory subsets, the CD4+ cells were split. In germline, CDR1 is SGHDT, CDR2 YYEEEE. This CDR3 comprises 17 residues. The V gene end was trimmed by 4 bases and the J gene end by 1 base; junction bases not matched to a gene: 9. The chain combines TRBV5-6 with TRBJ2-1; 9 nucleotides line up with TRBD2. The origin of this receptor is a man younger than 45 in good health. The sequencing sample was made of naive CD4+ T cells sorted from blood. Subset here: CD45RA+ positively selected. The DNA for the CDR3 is TGTGCCAGCAGCCCCGACCTGACTAGCGGATCCTACAATGAGCAGTTCTTC. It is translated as CASSPDLTSGSYNEQFF.